The rows below give T cell receptor beta chains drawn from one sample of a study of shared clonotypes between healthy human individuals. The protocol was immunoSEQ multiplex PCR, while the TCRdb copy is restricted to in-frame clones and leaves out a portion. The sample includes over 700,000 clones, roughly two thirds of them seen just once. The sequenced sample consisted of memory CD4+ T cells sorted from blood. These receptors all stem from a woman aged 30 to 39 in good health. Each CDR3 is given with its conserved first and last residue. Each record gives: V gene, J gene, D gene, clone size, CDR3 protein, CDR3 DNA. D genes are given only for firm matches. Size values are once, few and many counts, or a class for expanded clones, and some rows have none.

TRBV6-5	TRBJ1-5	.	.	CASSQGGSGIQPQHF	TGTGCCAGCAGCCAAGGGGGGTCGGGTATACAGCCCCAGCATTTT
TRBV5-4	TRBJ2-4	TRBD2	.	CASSQALGYSGKDIQYF	TGTGCCAGCAGCCAAGCTTTGGGGTATAGCGGGAAGGACATTCAGTACTTC
TRBV28	TRBJ1-1	.	.	CASIRGGQGGTEAFF	TGTGCCAGCATAAGAGGGGGTCAGGGAGGTACTGAAGCTTTCTTT
TRBV28	TRBJ1-1	.	.	CASSFTQGRVNTEAFF	TGTGCCAGCAGTTTCACCCAGGGCAGAGTGAACACTGAAGCTTTCTTT
TRBV6-1	TRBJ2-4	.	.	CASTRGAVAKNIQYF	TGTGCCAGCACCAGAGGGGCAGTAGCCAAAAACATTCAGTACTTC
TRBV19	TRBJ2-2	.	.	CASSNPSTLAGELFF	TGTGCCAGTAGTAACCCCTCAACATTGGCCGGGGAGCTGTTTTTT
TRBV30	TRBJ2-2	.	.	CAWSVGGGPGELFF	TGTGCCTGGAGTGTAGGAGGGGGCCCCGGGGAGCTGTTTTTT
TRBV5-1	TRBJ2-3	.	once	CASSLAKGATSVDTQYF	TGCGCCAGCAGCTTGGCCAAGGGGGCGACTAGCGTCGATACGCAGTATTTT
TRBV20-1	TRBJ2-1	.	.	CSARGGHEQFF	TGCAGTGCTAGGGGGGGCCATGAGCAGTTCTTC
TRBV27	TRBJ2-3	TRBD2	.	CASSYQAGGGTDTQYF	TGTGCCAGCAGTTATCAAGCGGGAGGCGGCACAGATACGCAGTATTTT
TRBV6-1	TRBJ2-7	.	.	CASEGPLARIEQYF	TGTGCCAGTGAGGGGCCTTTGGCTAGAATCGAGCAGTACTTC
TRBV5-5	TRBJ1-1	TRBD1	once	CASSPAGTANTEAFF	TGTGCCAGCAGCCCAGCCGGGACAGCGAACACTGAAGCTTTCTTT
TRBV6-6	TRBJ1-4	TRBD1	.	CASSHARGGAEKLFF	TGTGCCAGCAGCCACGCGAGAGGGGGCGCTGAAAAACTGTTTTTT
TRBV2	TRBJ1-1	.	.	CASSGLRTNTEAFF	TGTGCCAGCAGTGGGTTGAGAACGAACACTGAAGCTTTCTTT
TRBV7-9	TRBJ2-1	.	.	CASSLGNEQFF	TGTGCCAGCAGCTTAGGCAATGAGCAGTTCTTC
TRBV28	TRBJ2-7	TRBD2	.	CASAGTSGRINEQYF	TGTGCCAGCGCGGGGACTAGCGGGAGAATAAACGAGCAGTACTTC